The clone carrying this T cell receptor (beta chain) occurred once. The data were taken from a study of blood T cell repertoires in COVID-19. CDR1 is LNHDA and CDR2 is SQIVND in the germline V gene (reference sequence). The CDR3 is made up of 13 amino acids. Profiling relied on immunoSEQ multiplex PCR, and the TCRdb table lists in-frame clones only, not all of them. The sample carries some 150,000 clones, around 82% recorded once. Source material: peripheral blood. This rearrangement joins TRBV19 to TRBJ1-2; a possible D gene is TRBD1 (6 bases). This TCR was recovered from a man aged 55 to 69 with COVID-19, enrolled during active disease. CDR3 amino acids: CASQGWGNYGYTF. The CDR3 DNA reads TGTGCTTCACAGGGTTGGGGTAACTATGGCTACACCTTC.